A single sample is the source of the 5 T cell receptor beta chains below, sequenced in a study of T cells in Graves' hyperthyroidism and ophthalmopathy. Researchers took RNA transcripts and amplified the TCR beta CDR3 regions from them. Primed by the HTBI set, a first-round RT-PCR was run on the TCR CDR3. TCRdb analysed the multiplex PCR reads with MiXCR anew, one entry per CDR3 protein. Here the sample spans a few hundred thousand distinct CDR3 sequences, 15% being singletons. Sequencing was carried out using blood. The source of these receptors is a woman in her sixties with Graves' ophthalmopathy.

This clonotype was seen repeatedly, ten times or more. The chain links TRBV18 to TRBJ1-5; 9 nucleotides match TRBD1. The ends lost 4 bases at V and 6 bases at J; junction bases unmatched: 1. Looked up from germline, CDR1 is KGHSH and CDR2 is LQKENI. This CDR3 has 13 amino acids. The CDR3 sequence is CASSRDRAQPQHF. Here the CDR3 DNA reads TGTGCCAGCTCACGGGACAGGGCTCAGCCCCAGCATTTT.

The chain has TRBV7-3 and TRBJ2-1, with 7 bases fitting TRBD2. V trimming: 5 bases; J trimming: 8 bases; junction bases outside the gene matches: 6. Looked up from germline, CDR1 is SGHTA and CDR2 is FQGTGA. CDR3 length: 13 residues. The CDR3 nucleotides read TGTGCCAGCAGCCCGTCGACTAGCCATGAGCAGTTCTTC. Its protein is CASSPSTSHEQFF.

The sample holds many counts of this clonotype. V gene TRBV6-2 or TRBV6-3 combines with J gene TRBJ2-1; 8 bases line up with TRBD2. Germline loops: CDR1 MNHEY, CDR2 SVGEGT. V dropped 5 bases and J dropped 2; count of bases not matched to a gene: 5. This CDR3 region has 15 residues. DNA of the CDR3: TGTGCCAGCAGTGTAAGCGGGAGTCCCTACAATGAGCAGTTCTTC. It is translated as CASSVSGSPYNEQFF.

This clonotype was detected ten times or more. V usage is TRBV11-2 and J usage is TRBJ2-2, with 7 bases matching TRBD1. This CDR3 comprises 16 residues. V trimming: 5 bases; J trimming: 1 base; junction bases outside the gene matches: 7. In germline, CDR1 is SGHAT, CDR2 FQNNGV. The CDR3 loop is CASSPRQGVNTGELFF. The CDR3 DNA follows: TGTGCCAGCAGCCCGCGCCAGGGGGTGAACACCGGGGAGCTGTTTTTT.

The table lists this clonotype with many counts. J is TRBJ2-5 and V is TRBV7-2; TRBD2 might be the D (5 bases). CDR3 length: 13 amino acids. Germline-derived CDR1 and CDR2 are SGHTA and FQGNSA. Trimming removed 7 bases at V and 5 bases at J, with 14 bases between. CDR3: CASTIEGGETQYF. The CDR3 DNA follows: TGTGCCAGCACCATAGAGGGTGGGGAGACCCAGTACTTC.